This T cell receptor (beta chain) derives from a study of post-analysis software for immune sequencing data (dated by TCRdb to between 2014 and 2017). The study in broad terms: Disease courses on record covered relapsing-remitting, secondary progressive and progressive-relapsing multiple sclerosis, though some patients had no subtype annotation. A subset of samples was prepared in parallel using single-end sample barcoding, then pooled and co-amplified after Illumina adapter ligation. The patient repertoires were set against 10 to 11 previously published healthy control repertoires from donors whose ages ranged from roughly 6 to 25 years. Results and caveats for the whole study, not just this receptor: Normalized Chao1 diversity was significantly lower in multiple sclerosis patients than controls, suggesting substantial peripheral T-cell clonal expansion. Significantly higher frequencies in patients than in controls were found for roughly 5 TRBV segments, including TRBV5-6, TRBV5-1 and TRBV20-1. The multiple sclerosis patient group was slightly younger than the control group. Direct clustering with F measure showed strong co-clustering of samples prepared in the same batch, prompting a batch-effect correction.

Via the germline V gene, CDR1 is LGHNA and CDR2 YSLEER. The CDR3 runs 16 residues from the cysteine to the phenylalanine. Only CDR3 DNA remains: 48 bases, in frame from the first base. Germline trimming amounts to 1 base on V and 6 bases on J, with 11 as the count of junction bases outside the gene matches. To demonstrate the VDJtools post-analysis software, the study profiled TCR beta repertoires from the peripheral blood of some 13 young patients with multiple sclerosis. The patients with multiple sclerosis were children and adolescents between 6 and 15 years of age. This clonotype was detected ten times or more. Its antigen has not been determined. Per-base quality was not reported, and no clone a single base away is much larger than it. Preparation of the library involved PCR. Sequencing relied on an Illumina HiSeq 2500. To reduce PCR and sequencing biases, unique molecular identifiers were incorporated into the TCR beta cDNA libraries. Some 500,000 cDNA molecules were obtained for every 1 to 10 million input T cells, so each molecule roughly corresponded to one T cell. The patient libraries were prepared and sequenced with the same protocol used for the earlier healthy control dataset. Samples belonging to the same batch were prepared together, multiplexed and sequenced on a shared HiSeq lane. Regarding the original processing steps: Raw barcoded reads were processed with MIGEC, and single-read molecular identifier groups were discarded before consensus assembly and CDR3 extraction. VDJtools was used for post-analysis of the clonotype tables, and diversity was normalized by down-sampling every dataset to the size of the smallest sample. In repertoire overlap clustering, CDR3 amino acid sequences, but not nucleotide sequences, were matched to correct batch-related cross-sample contamination. Using fastp trimming at Q25 and MiXCR clonotype assembly, TCRdb reanalyzed the public sequencing data and kept in-frame beta chains. Merged by CDR3 protein, the rows form single entries marked with the most common genes and DNA. These V and J calls rely on TCRdb rather than the paper's analysis. The sample has about 800,000 distinct CDR3 sequences on record, just under 30% of them singletons. Clones ranked in the top ten supply around 0.6% of the sample.

This chain is built from TRBV4-3 and TRBJ1-2, and 7 junction bases match TRBD1. The receptor was isolated from a girl under 18 with multiple sclerosis. Material: blood. In nucleotides, the sequence is TGCGCCAGCAGCCAAGGGCGACAGGGCCCCTATCATGGCTACACCTTC. Translated, this is CASSQGRQGPYHGYTF.